A single sample gave rise to the 6 T cell receptor beta chains below, sequenced in a study of cytomegalovirus exposure and HLA in healthy donors. With 60 Vbeta and 13 Jbeta primers, the PCR was carried out. TCRdb's table, derived via immunoSEQ multiplex PCR, lists solely in-frame clones and lacks some. The repertoire holds around 130,000 clones, with approximately 77% as singletons. The sequencing sample was made of PBMCs. These receptors were taken from a woman aged 60-75 years in good health and CMV-seronegative.

This chain joins TRBV18 and TRBJ1-1, with D unresolved. The CDR3 consists of 13 residues. The germline gives CDR1 KGHSH, CDR2 LQKENI. V lost 6 bases to trimming and J lost 5 bases, with 13 bases between them. CDR3 residues: CASSPGVTTEAFF. CDR3 sequence (DNA): TGTGCCAGCTCGCCCGGGGTCACGACTGAAGCTTTCTTT.

The V and J genes are TRBV5-1 and TRBJ2-3, with 10 bases that match TRBD2. V lost 5 bases to trimming and J lost 0 bases; unmatched junction nucleotides: 12. The germline V gene has CDR1 SGHRS and CDR2 YFSETQ. The CDR3 consists of 18 residues. The CDR3 nucleotides read TGCGCCAGCAGTTCCGGGACTAGCGCCTCATTTAGCACAGATACGCAGTATTTT. This codes for CASSSGTSASFSTDTQYF.

This clone was picked up one time. The chain joins TRBV6-1 to TRBJ1-6, with D maybe TRBD1 (5 bases). Germline loops: CDR1 MNHNS, CDR2 SASEGT. Trimming took off 4 bases at V and 4 bases at J, with 14 bases between the two ends. CDR3 length: 16 residues. This chain's CDR3 is CASSVSPGVYNSPLHF. DNA of the CDR3: TGTGCCAGCAGTGTGAGTCCGGGGGTTTATAATTCACCCCTCCACTTT.

This clone came up a few times. The chain couples TRBV30 to TRBJ2-3, with 8 bases lining up with TRBD2. CDR1 and CDR2 (germline): GTSNPN, SVGIG (reference sequence). After removal of 3 bases from V and 4 bases from J, the junction contained 6 bases not matched to a gene. This CDR3 is built from 14 residues. The CDR3 bases are TGTGCCTGGAGGAGGAGCGGGGGCTCAGATACGCAGTATTTT. This sequence encodes CAWRRSGGSDTQYF.

V gene TRBV30 combines with J gene TRBJ2-7; D may be TRBD1 (6 bases). The germline V gene encodes CDR1 GTSNPN and CDR2 SVGIG (reference sequence). Trimming left V 3 bases short and J 0 bases short, with 18 bases between. The CDR3 totals 16 residues. CDR3 loop: CAWRSTSGTFSYEQYF. CDR3 DNA: TGTGCCTGGAGGAGCACGTCCGGGACATTCTCCTACGAGCAGTACTTC.

There are a few counts of this clone. The rearrangement uses TRBV11-2 and TRBJ1-3; unclear D gene. V was shortened by 5 bases and J by 1 base, with 9 bases between the two germline ends. The CDR3 contains 14 residues. Germline values: CDR1 SGHAT, CDR2 FQNNGV. CDR3 nucleotides: TGTGCCAGCAGCCCCCGAGGTTCTGGAAACACCATATATTTT. It codes for CASSPRGSGNTIYF.